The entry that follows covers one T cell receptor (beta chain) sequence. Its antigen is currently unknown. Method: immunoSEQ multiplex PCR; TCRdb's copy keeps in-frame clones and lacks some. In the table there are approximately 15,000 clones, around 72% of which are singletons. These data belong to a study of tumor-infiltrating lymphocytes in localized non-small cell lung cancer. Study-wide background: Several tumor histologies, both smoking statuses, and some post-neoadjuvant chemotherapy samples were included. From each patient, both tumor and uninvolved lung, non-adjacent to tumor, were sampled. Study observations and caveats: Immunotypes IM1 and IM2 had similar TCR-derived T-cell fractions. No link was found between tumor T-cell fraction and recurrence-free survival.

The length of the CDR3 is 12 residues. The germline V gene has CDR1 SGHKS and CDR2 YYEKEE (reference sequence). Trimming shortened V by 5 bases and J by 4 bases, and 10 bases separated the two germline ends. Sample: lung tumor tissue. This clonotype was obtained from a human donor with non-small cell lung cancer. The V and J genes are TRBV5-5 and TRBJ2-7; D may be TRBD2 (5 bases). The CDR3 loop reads CASSSSGYEQYF. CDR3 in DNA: TGTGCCAGCAGTTCCTCGGGATACGAGCAGTACTTC.